These 20 T cell receptor beta chains came from one sample sequenced in a study of cytomegalovirus exposure and HLA in healthy donors (dated by TCRdb to between 2016 and 2019). Libraries were built with the immunoSEQ multiplex PCR assay. For the multiplex PCR, a mixture combining 60 forward primers for TCR Vbeta segments and 13 reverse primers for TCR Jbeta segments was used. TCRdb limited this immuneACCESS table to in-frame rearrangements with V and J called. A share of clones is missing; checked studies link under half to unresolved V genes, and the rest is unexplained. A total of approximately 70,000 clones appear in this sample, approximately 78% of them only once. Over 9.5% of the sample comes from the top ten. Material for sequencing was PBMCs. Source of these receptors: a middle-aged man in good health and CMV-seronegative.

This CDR3 reads CASSQVLDNEQFF. The CDR3, as DNA: TGCGCCAGCAGCCAAGTTCTAGACAATGAGCAGTTCTTC. This chain connects TRBV4-1 to TRBJ2-1; D unclear. Trimming shortened V by 1 base and J by 5 bases, and 6 bases separated the two germline ends. The CDR3 extends over 13 amino acids. Germline CDR1 is MGHRA and CDR2 is YSYEKL.

The J gene is TRBJ1-5, the V gene TRBV7-2; D is perhaps TRBD1 (6 bases). The CDR3 runs to 14 residues. CDR1 is SGHTA, CDR2 FQGNSA, per germline. The V end lost 1 base, the J end lost 15 bases, and 19 bases lay between the germline ends. CDR3 bases: TGTGCCAGCAGCTTAGGATCGACAGGAAGAGGATTGCATTTT. Its protein is CASSLGSTGRGLHF.

For the CDR3, the DNA is TGTGCCAGCAGCTTAATCTCAACAGGGGCCGCCCGCCGCGCTTTCTTT. Its protein product is CASSLISTGAARRAFF. This rearrangement joins TRBV7-7 to TRBJ1-1, with 7 bases aligning to TRBD1. The CDR3 is 16 amino acids. V shed 2 bases, J shed 11 bases, and the junction held 17 bases outside the gene matches. CDR1 and CDR2 from the germline V gene are SSHAT and FNYEAQ (reference sequence).

The chain combines TRBV2 with TRBJ1-1; 7 bases are shared with TRBD1. Germline trimming cut 6 bases from V and 1 base from J; bases unmatched to any gene: 5. Germline values: CDR1 SNHLY, CDR2 FYNNEI. The CDR3 consists of 14 residues. The CDR3 sequence: CASRGGQANTEAFF. The CDR3 DNA is TGTGCCAGCAGGGGAGGACAGGCGAACACTGAAGCTTTCTTT.

Only one count was recorded for this clone. In the same sample, other DNA sequences code for this CDR3. The chain combines TRBV11-3 with TRBJ2-2; D is uncertain. The V gene lost 5 bases and the J gene lost 1 base, with 5 bases spanning the gap. This CDR3 is 13 amino acids long. Germline lookup yields CDR1 SGHNT and CDR2 YENEEA. Here the CDR3 reads CASSPRNTGELFF. CDR3 DNA sequence: TGTGCCAGCAGCCCCAGGAACACCGGGGAGCTGTTTTTT.

This clone was counted between two and nine times. The chain joins TRBV11-2 to TRBJ1-5, with 7 bases that match TRBD1. V lost 5 bases to trimming and J lost 2 bases; unmatched junction nucleotides: 0. Germline V gives CDR1 SGHAT, CDR2 FQNNGV. This CDR3 has 13 amino acids. CDR3 sequence: CASSTGGNQPQHF. In DNA, the CDR3 is TGTGCCAGCAGCACAGGGGGCAATCAGCCCCAGCATTTT. The variable domain in full, with the rest retrieved from reference TRBV11-2 and TRBJ1-5, is EAGVAQSPRYKIIEKRQSVAFWCNPISGHATLYWYQQILGQGPKLLIQFQNNGVVDDSQLPKDRFSAERLKGVDSTLKIQPAKLEDSAVYLCASSTGGNQPQHFGDGTRLSIL.

In this sample, this clone turned up once. This rearrangement joins TRBV7-8 to TRBJ2-1, with D perhaps TRBD1 (6 bases). The CDR3 length is 15 residues. Germline V gene sequence: CDR1 SGHVS, CDR2 FQNEAQ. V dropped 2 bases and J dropped 7 bases, with 15 bases sitting between them. The DNA for the CDR3 is TGTGCCAGCAGCTTACCCTTGACAGGTAAGAATGAGCAGTTCTTC. Protein product: CASSLPLTGKNEQFF.

J is TRBJ2-7 and V is TRBV6-5; perhaps TRBD1 as D (6 bases). The CDR3 covers 13 residues. V lost 5 bases and J lost 3, with 11 bases in between. CDR1 and CDR2 (germline): MNHEY, SVGAGI. The CDR3 region is CASSQRGNYEQYF. CDR3 bases: TGTGCCAGCAGTCAAAGGGGGAACTACGAGCAGTACTTC.

The chain joins TRBV5-8 to TRBJ1-5; no reliable D call. The CDR3 consists of 13 residues. V was shortened by 1 base and J by 2 bases, with 4 bases between the two germline ends. The germline V gene has CDR1 SGHTS and CDR2 YDEGEE. In nucleotides, the CDR3 is TGTGCCAGCAGCTTGCGGGGCAATCAGCCCCAGCATTTT. It encodes CASSLRGNQPQHF.

The V and J genes are TRBV4-2 and TRBJ1-5; 12 positions agree with TRBD1. The CDR3 is 19 amino acids. V shed 3 bases, J shed 2 bases, and the junction held 11 bases outside the gene matches. CDR1 and CDR2 (germline): LGHNA, YNFKEQ. CDR3 DNA sequence: TGTGCCAGCAGCCAGACGGGACAGGGGGCCGGTTTGGGCAATCAGCCCCAGCATTTT. It translates to CASSQTGQGAGLGNQPQHF.

This chain uses TRBV27 with TRBJ2-2; 10 bases line up with TRBD2. CDR1 and CDR2 (germline): MNHEY, SMNVEV (reference sequence). The CDR3 runs 15 residues. V shed 6 bases and J 6 bases; nucleotides not matched to a gene: 7. CDR3 sequence: CASRTSGTLAGELFF. DNA of the CDR3: TGTGCCAGCAGAACTAGCGGGACTTTGGCCGGGGAGCTGTTTTTT.

The chain uses TRBV6-5 and TRBJ1-1; D not resolved. CDR1 is MNHEY and CDR2 is SVGAGI in the germline V gene. Trimming removed 5 bases from V and 4 bases from J, with 14 bases in between. The length of the CDR3 is 14 residues. CDR3 residues: CASSEKARGTEAFF. The DNA for the CDR3 is TGTGCCAGCAGTGAAAAGGCTCGAGGCACTGAAGCTTTCTTT.

The J gene is TRBJ2-7, the V gene TRBV19, with TRBD1 identical over 7 bases. Trimming took 5 bases from V and 3 from J; bases not matched to a gene: 7. Germline V CDR1 and CDR2: LNHDA, SQIVND (reference sequence). The CDR3 totals 14 residues. DNA for the CDR3: TGTGCCAGTAGTGCCCGGGACAGCTACTACGAGCAGTACTTC. Residues: CASSARDSYYEQYF.

The CDR3 protein is CSVGHPPGQGAVRNYGYTF. Written as DNA, the CDR3 is TGCAGCGTTGGGCACCCTCCGGGACAGGGGGCCGTGAGGAACTATGGCTACACCTTC. The rearrangement uses TRBV29-1 and TRBJ1-2; TRBD1 agrees at 12 bases. Trimming cost V 4 bases and J 2 bases; bases outside gene matches: 17. This CDR3 region has 19 residues. Germline V gene lookup returns CDR1 SQVTM and CDR2 ANQGSEA.

This sequence joins TRBV5-1 and TRBJ1-4, with 8 bases matching TRBD1. Trimming removed 4 bases from V and 0 bases from J; junction bases left unmatched: 8. The CDR3 length is 17 residues. CDR1 and CDR2 (germline): SGHRS, YFSETQ. In nucleotides, the CDR3 is TGCGCCAGCAGCCCCGGACAGGGATCCGCAACTAATGAAAAACTGTTTTTT. Its translation: CASSPGQGSATNEKLFF.

The sample holds a few counts of this clone. The V call is TRBV5-4, the J call TRBJ1-1; D perhaps matches TRBD1 (5 bases). CDR1 is SGHNT, CDR2 YYREEE, per germline (reference sequence). Trimming took 3 bases from V and 5 from J, leaving 14 bases between them. This CDR3 has 14 residues. The CDR3 region has the DNA TGTGCCAGCAGCTGGAGGGGTGGTGTAACTGAAGCTTTCTTT. It translates to CASSWRGGVTEAFF.

J is TRBJ2-3 and V is TRBV29-1; D gene unclear. From germline, CDR1 is SQVTM and CDR2 ANQGSEA. V lost 3 bases and J 1 base, leaving 17 bases between the germline ends. This CDR3 spans 16 amino acids. The CDR3 DNA reads as TGCAGCGTTGAGCTCTTAACGGGTCTCGGCACAGATACGCAGTATTTT. This translates into CSVELLTGLGTDTQYF.

The chain uses TRBV15 and TRBJ2-3, with TRBD2 matching 7 bases. Germline V lookup: CDR1 LNHNV, CDR2 YYDKDF (reference sequence). V lost 0 bases, J lost 1 base, and 4 bases stayed unmatched. The CDR3 extends over 16 amino acids. The DNA of the CDR3 is TGTGCCACCAGCAGAGATCTGGCGGGGGGCACAGATACGCAGTATTTT. Translation: CATSRDLAGGTDTQYF. The variable domain in full, completed from reference TRBV15 and TRBJ2-3, reads DAMVIQNPRYQVTQFGKPVTLSCSQTLNHNVMYWYQQKSSQAPKLLFHYYDKDFNNEADTPDNFQSRRPNTSFCFLDIRSPGLGDTAMYLCATSRDLAGGTDTQYFGPGTRLTVL.

The CDR3 region has the DNA TGTGCCAGCAGCTTAGCCAGGGGTTACGAGCAGTACTTC. This gives the protein CASSLARGYEQYF. V gene TRBV11-2 combines with J gene TRBJ2-7; the D gene is possibly TRBD1 (6 bases). Trimming pared 1 base from V and 4 bases from J, leaving 8 bases between. The CDR3 runs 13 residues. The germline CDR1 and CDR2 sequences are SGHAT and FQNNGV.

This chain uses TRBV2 with TRBJ1-3; D ambiguous. Trimming shortened V by 6 bases and J by 1 base, and 7 bases separated the two germline ends. This CDR3 is 13 amino acids long. Germline V gene lookup returns CDR1 SNHLY and CDR2 FYNNEI. The CDR3, as DNA: TGTGCCAGCAGGAGAGATTCTGGAAACACCATATATTTT. As protein: CASRRDSGNTIYF.